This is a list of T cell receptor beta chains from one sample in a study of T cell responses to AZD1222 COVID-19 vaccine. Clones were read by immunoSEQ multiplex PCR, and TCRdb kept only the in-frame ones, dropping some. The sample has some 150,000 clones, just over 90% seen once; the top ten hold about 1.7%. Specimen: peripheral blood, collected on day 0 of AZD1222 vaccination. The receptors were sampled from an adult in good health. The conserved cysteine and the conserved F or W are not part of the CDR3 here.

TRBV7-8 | ASSLTYSGSSYNEQF
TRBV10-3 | AISERTNTEAF
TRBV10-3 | AIGSGMNTEAF
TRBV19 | ASSTWGYNEQF
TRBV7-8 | ASSGPGQGISEQY
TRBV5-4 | ASRGVGGTEAF
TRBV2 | ASSEEGAVRSGNTIY
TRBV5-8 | ASSLEGGFYNEQF
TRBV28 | ASSALVTGRAGSPLH
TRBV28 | ASSPRGSYEQY
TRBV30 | AWSVLGTGLYGYT
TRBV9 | ASSVGGQGSDDIQY
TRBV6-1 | ASSEEGRAYGYT
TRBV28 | ASSRGRAEAF
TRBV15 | ATSRVLVAGNEQF
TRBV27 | ASSSDRMSSYNEQF
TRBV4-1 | ASSRTGSDQPQH
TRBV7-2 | ASSFYSYSSTDTQY
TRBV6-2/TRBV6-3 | ASSYSLAGGTDTQY
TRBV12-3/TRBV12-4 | ASSPNDNEQF
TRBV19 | ASSQSLIYNEQF
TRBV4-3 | ASSRGTNTDTQY
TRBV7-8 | ASSPTGNYGYT
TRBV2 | ASRRDRRGQPQH
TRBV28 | ASSLPGTGSYEQY
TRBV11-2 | ASSSFPTGDEQY
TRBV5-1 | ASRGTGRGYGYT
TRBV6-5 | ASSYTRTSNYGYT
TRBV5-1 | ASSSAQTRDSVYGYT
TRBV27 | ASSSRDRGPYEQY
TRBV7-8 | ASSLITNTGELF
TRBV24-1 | ATSDPSGSGSTADTQY
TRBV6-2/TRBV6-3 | ASSLRGPVGELF
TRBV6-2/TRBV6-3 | ASSYSRTATSGNTIY
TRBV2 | ASSPDRGRNTIY
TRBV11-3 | ASSPEGQGTDTQY
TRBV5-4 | ASSSKTAGTGNEKLF
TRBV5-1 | ASSRGGALEQY